Below are 10 T cell receptor beta chains sequenced from a single sample in a study of cytomegalovirus exposure and HLA in healthy donors. Method: immunoSEQ multiplex PCR; TCRdb's copy keeps in-frame clones and lacks some. Found here are around 230,000 clones, approximately 84% of them singletons; the top ten hold 0.95% to 1.5%. Sequencing was performed on PBMCs. The receptors were gathered from a woman aged 25 to 39 in good health and CMV-seropositive.

The rearrangement links TRBV7-3 to TRBJ1-1, with D maybe TRBD1 (5 bases). The CDR3 extends over 14 amino acids. The ends were cut back, 5 bases at V and 5 bases at J, with 15 bases in the middle. In germline, CDR1 is SGHTA, CDR2 FQGTGA. The CDR3: CASSPGRSQTEAFF. Written as DNA, the CDR3 is TGTGCCAGCAGCCCAGGGCGTAGTCAGACTGAAGCTTTCTTT.

This sequence joins TRBV5-1 and TRBJ2-7; 15 nucleotides match TRBD2. This CDR3 comprises 18 residues. Germline trimming cut 2 bases from V and 5 bases from J; bases unmatched to any gene: 11. Germline V CDR1 and CDR2: SGHRS, YFSETQ. CDR3 in amino acids: CASSFGLAGGPSIHEQYF. DNA of the CDR3: TGCGCCAGCAGCTTTGGACTAGCGGGAGGGCCTAGTATCCACGAGCAGTACTTC.

This rearrangement joins TRBV25-1 to TRBJ1-1; D remains unclear. Germline V lookup: CDR1 MGHDK, CDR2 SYGVNS. This CDR3 region has 13 residues. Trimming removed 4 bases from V and 3 bases from J, with 9 bases in between. The CDR3 reads CASSVFSDTEAFF. The DNA of the CDR3 is TGTGCCAGCAGTGTATTCAGTGACACTGAAGCTTTCTTT.

The CDR3 region has the DNA TGTGCCAGCAGTGATCCTTATACTGAAGCTTTCTTT. The encoded protein is CASSDPYTEAFF. The chain is built from TRBV2 and TRBJ1-1; D not certain. With 3 bases removed from V and 5 bases from J, the gap between germline ends came to 7 bases. The CDR3 is 12 residues long. Germline CDR1 SNHLY, CDR2 FYNNEI.

This clone was counted a few times. The chain links TRBV27 to TRBJ2-7; 8 nucleotides match TRBD1. The CDR3 extends over 17 amino acids. Germline V gene sequence: CDR1 MNHEY, CDR2 SMNVEV (reference sequence). The J segment lost 2 bases and the V segment lost 3 bases, leaving 12 bases of the junction unmatched. Here the CDR3 DNA reads TGTGCCAGCAGTTTCCAACCGGGGACAGGTCTACCCTACGAGCAGTACTTC. It translates to CASSFQPGTGLPYEQYF.

This clone occurred a few times. This sequence joins TRBV30 and TRBJ1-3, with 7 nucleotides matching TRBD1. The germline V gene encodes CDR1 GTSNPN and CDR2 SVGIG (reference sequence). The trim removed 6 bases at V and 3 bases at J, leaving 14 bases unmatched. CDR3 length equals 16 residues. The CDR3 is CACYPLRGDIGNTIYF. CDR3 DNA sequence: TGTGCCTGTTATCCCCTCAGGGGGGATATTGGAAACACCATATATTTT.

The V gene is TRBV5-1, the J gene TRBJ2-7; a weak D match, TRBD2 (5 bases). Looked up from germline, CDR1 is SGHRS and CDR2 is YFSETQ. There are 15 residues in the CDR3. With 0 bases removed from V and 3 bases from J, the gap between germline ends came to 13 bases. The CDR3 here is CASSLDGYGGYEQYF. The CDR3 DNA sequence: TGCGCCAGCAGCTTGGATGGGTATGGAGGCTACGAGCAGTACTTC.

This clone is a singleton in its sample. The chain uses TRBV5-1 and TRBJ2-7, with TRBD1 identical over 9 bases. The germline V gene encodes CDR1 SGHRS and CDR2 YFSETQ. Trimming took 2 bases from V and 2 from J; bases not matched to a gene: 8. The CDR3 runs to 16 residues. Here the CDR3 reads CASSFTQGASAYEQYF. DNA for the CDR3: TGCGCCAGCAGCTTTACACAGGGGGCCAGTGCCTACGAGCAGTACTTC.

This clone was observed once. The V call is TRBV11-3, the J call TRBJ2-7; 7 bases line up with TRBD1. This CDR3 has 13 residues. With V trimmed by 5 bases and J by 3 bases, 4 bases remained unmatched. Germline V gene data show CDR1 as SGHNT and CDR2 as YENEEA. The CDR3 region is CASSHRDSYEQYF. The CDR3 DNA is TGTGCCAGCAGCCACCGGGACAGCTACGAGCAGTACTTC. The full variable domain, rest sourced from reference TRBV11-3 and TRBJ2-7, is EAGVVQSPRYKIIEKKQPVAFWCNPISGHNTLYWYLQNLGQGPELLIRYENEEAVDDSQLPKDRFSAERLKGVDSTLKIQPAELGDSAVYLCASSHRDSYEQYFGPGTRLTVT.

This chain uses TRBV25-1 with TRBJ2-3; weak D call: TRBD2 (5 bases). Per the germline V gene, CDR1 is MGHDK and CDR2 is SYGVNS. The ends were cut back, 6 bases at V and 6 bases at J, with 13 bases in the middle. The CDR3 is 13 residues long. The CDR3 is CASRPRTWDTQYF. The CDR3, as DNA: TGTGCCAGCAGGCCCAGGACTTGGGATACGCAGTATTTT.